The rows below give T cell receptor beta chains drawn from one sample of a study of shared clonotypes between healthy human individuals. Generated by immunoSEQ multiplex PCR, the TCRdb table keeps only in-frame clones and is missing some. The sample carries more than 2 million clones, about 95% recorded once. Material for sequencing was naive CD8+ T cells sorted from blood. These receptors all stem from a man aged 18 to 29 in good health. Both conserved end residues are part of each CDR3. The D gene is left open where the match is weak. A row's size may be missing; if present it is once, few, many or a size class.

D gene,clone size,J gene,CDR3 length,V gene,CDR3 DNA,CDR3 protein
TRBD1,NA,TRBJ1-1,15,TRBV7-6,TGTGCCAGCAGCTATTCAGGGGGGGAAAACACTGAAGCTTTCTTT,CASSYSGGENTEAFF
TRBD1,NA,TRBJ2-2,16,TRBV7-9,TGTGCCAGCAGCCACCGACCGGGACAGGGGACCGGGGAGCTGTTTTTT,CASSHRPGQGTGELFF
TRBD1,NA,TRBJ2-5,16,TRBV4-2,TGTGCCAGCAGCCAAGAAAGGGGGCCAGGGCAAGAGACCCAGTACTTC,CASSQERGPGQETQYF
NA,NA,TRBJ2-2,11,TRBV5-6,TGTGCCAGCAGCACGACCGGGGAGCTGTTTTTT,CASSTTGELFF
NA,NA,TRBJ2-7,14,TRBV5-6,TGTGCCAGCAGCCCCACAGAGACCTTATACGAGCAGTACTTC,CASSPTETLYEQYF
NA,once,TRBJ2-3,18,TRBV4-1,TGCGCCAGCAGCCAAGACCCCGCTGGGGTAATTAGCACAGATACGCAGTATTTT,CASSQDPAGVISTDTQYF
NA,NA,TRBJ2-7,13,TRBV11-2,TGTGCCAGCAGCTTAGGTCCAGTCTACGAGCAGTACTTC,CASSLGPVYEQYF
NA,NA,TRBJ2-3,12,TRBV7-9,TGTGCCAGCAGCTTTGAAACAGATACGCAGTATTTT,CASSFETDTQYF
TRBD1,NA,TRBJ1-6,16,TRBV6-1,TGTGCCAGCAGTGAAGGTACGGGACAGGGACGGTCACCCCTCCACTTT,CASSEGTGQGRSPLHF
NA,once,TRBJ1-1,13,TRBV10-2,TGCGCCAGCAGTGAGTCAGTGGGCACTGAAGCTTTCTTT,CASSESVGTEAFF
NA,NA,TRBJ2-7,14,TRBV7-6,TGTGCCAGCAGCTTAAACGGGGTGTCCTACGAGCAGTACTTC,CASSLNGVSYEQYF
TRBD2,NA,TRBJ2-3,18,TRBV13,TGTGCCAGCAGCTTCGGGACTAGCGGGTACAGATCCACAGATACGCAGTATTTT,CASSFGTSGYRSTDTQYF
NA,NA,TRBJ1-2,16,TRBV6-5,TGTGCCAGCAGTTACTCGAACGCACCCGGGGGAAATGGCTACACCTTC,CASSYSNAPGGNGYTF
TRBD1,NA,TRBJ2-7,15,TRBV4-1,TGCGCCAGCAGCCAGCGGGGACAGGGCCCCCACGAGCAGTACTTC,CASSQRGQGPHEQYF
NA,NA,TRBJ2-3,15,TRBV7-2,TGTGCCAGCAGCTTAGTCCCCGCCAGCGCAGATACGCAGTATTTT,CASSLVPASADTQYF
NA,NA,TRBJ2-1,12,TRBV6-1,TGTGCCAGCAGTGAACCGATAGGTGAGCAGTTCTTC,CASSEPIGEQFF
NA,NA,TRBJ2-7,13,TRBV27,TGTGCCAGCAGTTGGCAGGACCCCTACGAGCAGTACTTC,CASSWQDPYEQYF
NA,once,TRBJ2-7,14,TRBV30,TGTGCCTGGAACGTAAGGGTCGACTCCTACGAGCAGTACTTC,CAWNVRVDSYEQYF
TRBD1,NA,TRBJ1-2,15,TRBV9,TGTGCCAGCAGCGCTGGGACAGTTACGAACTATGGCTACACCTTC,CASSAGTVTNYGYTF
NA,NA,TRBJ2-3,13,TRBV7-9,TGTGCCAGCAGCTTCCAGGGTGGAGATACGCAGTATTTT,CASSFQGGDTQYF
NA,NA,TRBJ2-7,13,TRBV7-8,TGTGCCAGCAGCTTAAGGACTCCCTACGAGCAGTACTTC,CASSLRTPYEQYF
NA,NA,TRBJ2-7,17,TRBV28,TGTGCCAGCAGTTTACGCCACCTCAGGGAAAGCTCCTACGAGCAGTACTTC,CASSLRHLRESSYEQYF
NA,NA,TRBJ1-2,13,TRBV27,TGTGCCAGCAGTTCCGGTATACCGCATGGCTACACCTTC,CASSSGIPHGYTF
NA,NA,TRBJ1-2,16,TRBV5-8,TGTGCCAGCAGCTACACAGCCGGTGAAGCTGACTATGGCTACACCTTC,CASSYTAGEADYGYTF